This T cell receptor (beta chain) was retrieved from a study of beta chain features in type 1 diabetes. General study results and limits: PCR may have favored shorter templates equally in patients and controls. All four CD4+ subsets from Type 1 diabetes patients carried moderately but significantly shorter TCRB CDR3s.

The germline gives CDR1 MDHEN, CDR2 SYDVKM. The trim removed 4 bases at V and 13 bases at J, leaving 8 bases unmatched. The CDR3 totals 14 residues. This clone has more than one count but fewer than ten. Its cognate antigen is unknown. It was via CD45RO/CCR7/CD25/CD127/CD95/CD27 that CD4+ naive, central memory, regulatory and stem cell-like memory cells were sorted. As every portion of the isolated RNA was reverse transcribed, the sequencing read expressed TCRB transcripts. About 4 million reads was the average for naive, central memory and regulatory T cell samples. Assay used: immunoSEQ multiplex PCR; TCRdb lists only in-frame clones, some missing. This sample has around 150,000 clones; approximately 10% occur once, and the top ten carry 0.7%.

Sequencing was carried out using central memory CD4+ T cells from blood. The TCR comes from a woman aged 25-40 years with type 1 diabetes. V and J are TRBV28 and TRBJ2-4; 12 bases are a match to TRBD2. The CDR3 region has the DNA TGTGCCAGCAGTTATCCGGGACTAGCGGGCGGGCAGTACTTC. Its translation: CASSYPGLAGGQYF.